This record concerns one TCR beta chain sequence. Antigen unknown. This CDR3 is built from 16 residues. The germline V gene encodes CDR1 MDHEN and CDR2 SYDVKM. V lost 3 bases, J lost 5 bases, and 19 bases lay in between. This sample is part of a study of T cell responses to AZD1222 COVID-19 vaccine. As for the study in general: Samples with a second dose at about 4 or about 12 weeks were pooled together. General study findings and limits: The study found vaccine-associated CD4 TCRs spanning spike, dominant at 160-218 and 743-854.

Repertoires were generated with immunoSEQ multiplex PCR, while TCRdb's copy carries only in-frame clones and drops some. Seen here are around 160,000 clones, roughly 87% observed once, and the top ten hold approximately 5.1%. The specimen was peripheral blood, collected on day 0 of AZD1222 vaccination. The V gene is TRBV28, the J gene TRBJ2-5; D possibly corresponds to TRBD2 (6 bases). The clonotype originates from an adult in good health. In DNA form, the CDR3 reads TGTGCCAGCAGTTTCCCCACATCGGAGGGCCGGGAGACCCAGTACTTC. Protein sequence: CASSFPTSEGRETQYF. Full variable domain (remainder filled in from reference TRBV28 and TRBJ2-5): DVKVTQSSRYLVKRTGEKVFLECVQDMDHENMFWYRQDPGLGLRLIYFSYDVKMKEKGDIPEGYSVSREKKERFSLILESASTNQTSMYLCASSFPTSEGRETQYFGPGTRLLVL.